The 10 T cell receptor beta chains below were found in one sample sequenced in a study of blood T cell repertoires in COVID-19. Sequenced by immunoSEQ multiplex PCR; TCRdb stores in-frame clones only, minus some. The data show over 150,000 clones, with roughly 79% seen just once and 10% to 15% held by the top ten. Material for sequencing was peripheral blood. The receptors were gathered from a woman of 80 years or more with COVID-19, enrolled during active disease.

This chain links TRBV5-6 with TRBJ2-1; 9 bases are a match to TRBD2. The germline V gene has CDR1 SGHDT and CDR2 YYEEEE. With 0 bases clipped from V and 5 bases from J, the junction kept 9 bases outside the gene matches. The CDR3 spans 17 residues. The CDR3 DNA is TGTGCCAGCAGCTTGGTAGGGGCTAGCGGGGTTCACAATGAGCAGTTCTTC. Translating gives CASSLVGASGVHNEQFF.

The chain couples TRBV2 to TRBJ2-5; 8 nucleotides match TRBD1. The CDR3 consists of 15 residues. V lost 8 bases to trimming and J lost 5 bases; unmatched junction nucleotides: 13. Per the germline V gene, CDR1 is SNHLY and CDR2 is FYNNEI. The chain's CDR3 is CASGRTGRREETQYF. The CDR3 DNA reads TGTGCCAGCGGCAGGACAGGGAGGAGAGAGGAGACCCAGTACTTC.

The DNA for the CDR3 is TGTGCCAGCAGCGTAGATCAGGGACAAGAGCAGTTCTTC. Residues: CASSVDQGQEQFF. The chain carries TRBV9 and TRBJ2-1; TRBD1 might be the D (6 bases). Germline CDR1 and CDR2: SGDLS and YYNGEE. This CDR3 spans 13 amino acids. Trimming shortened V by 0 bases and J by 10 bases, and 11 bases separated the two germline ends.

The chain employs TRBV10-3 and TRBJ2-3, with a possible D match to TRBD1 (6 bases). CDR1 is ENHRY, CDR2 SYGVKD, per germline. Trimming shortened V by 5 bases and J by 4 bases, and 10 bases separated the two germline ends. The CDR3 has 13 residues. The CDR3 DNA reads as TGTGCCATCAGTCGGGACAACCCAGATACGCAGTATTTT. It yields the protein CAISRDNPDTQYF.

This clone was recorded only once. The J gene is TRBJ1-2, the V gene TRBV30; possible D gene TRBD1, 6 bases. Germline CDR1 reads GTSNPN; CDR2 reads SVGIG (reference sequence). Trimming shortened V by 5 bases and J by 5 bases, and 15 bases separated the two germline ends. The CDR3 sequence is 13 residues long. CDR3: CAWVRDTSYGYTF. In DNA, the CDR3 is TGTGCCTGGGTTCGGGACACGTCTTATGGCTACACCTTC.

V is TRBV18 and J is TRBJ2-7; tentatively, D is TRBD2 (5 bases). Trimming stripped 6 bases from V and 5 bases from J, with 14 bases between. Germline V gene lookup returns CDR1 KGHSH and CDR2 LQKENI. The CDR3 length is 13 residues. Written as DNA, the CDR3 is TGTGCCAGCTCGACACTAGATTCAAACGAGCAGTACTTC. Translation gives CASSTLDSNEQYF.

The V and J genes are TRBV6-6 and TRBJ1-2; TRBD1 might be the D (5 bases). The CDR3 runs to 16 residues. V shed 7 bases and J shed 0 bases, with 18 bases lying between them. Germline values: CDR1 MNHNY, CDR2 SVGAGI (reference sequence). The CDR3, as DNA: TGTGCCAGCACCCAGAGGGCGGGGCCCGCTAACTATGGCTACACCTTC. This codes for CASTQRAGPANYGYTF.

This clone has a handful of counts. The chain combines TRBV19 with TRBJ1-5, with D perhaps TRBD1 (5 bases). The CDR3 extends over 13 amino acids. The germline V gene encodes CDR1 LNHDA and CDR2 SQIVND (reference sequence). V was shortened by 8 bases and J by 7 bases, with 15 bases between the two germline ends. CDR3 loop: CASGHKWGQPQHF. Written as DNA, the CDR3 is TGTGCCAGTGGCCACAAGTGGGGCCAGCCCCAGCATTTT.

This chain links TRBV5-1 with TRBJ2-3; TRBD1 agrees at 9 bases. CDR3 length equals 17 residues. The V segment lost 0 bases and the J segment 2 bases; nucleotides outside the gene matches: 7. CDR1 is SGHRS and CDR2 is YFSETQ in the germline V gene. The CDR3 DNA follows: TGCGCCAGCAGCTTGGGGGGGACAGGGTTCAACACAGATACGCAGTATTTT. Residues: CASSLGGTGFNTDTQYF.

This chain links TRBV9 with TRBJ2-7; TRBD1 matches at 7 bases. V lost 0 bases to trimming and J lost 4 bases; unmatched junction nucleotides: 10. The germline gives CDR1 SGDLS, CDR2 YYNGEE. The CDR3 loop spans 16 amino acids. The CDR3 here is CASSVGPVEQGYEQYF. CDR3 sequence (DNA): TGTGCCAGCAGCGTAGGCCCTGTTGAACAGGGGTACGAGCAGTACTTC.